This TCR beta chain was documented in a study of cytomegalovirus exposure and HLA in healthy donors. Primers for the PCR totalled 60 Vbeta and 13 Jbeta. Measured with immunoSEQ multiplex PCR; TCRdb has only the in-frame clones, and not every one. The table shows under 150,000 clones, with 74% occurring only once. This CDR3 has 15 residues. The V and J ends lost 0 bases and 7 bases respectively, with 15 bases between them. Germline V gene sequence: CDR1 SGHTA, CDR2 FQGTGA. Sequencing was carried out using PBMCs. The sequence derives from a middle-aged woman in good health and CMV-seropositive. The J gene is TRBJ2-5, the V gene TRBV7-3; D is unclear. The CDR3 region is CASSLTGSSLGTQYF. Written as DNA, the CDR3 is TGTGCCAGCAGCTTAACCGGCAGCTCTCTAGGGACCCAGTACTTC.